The clone carrying this T cell receptor (beta chain) has only a few counts. The source of the sample is a study of shared clonotypes between healthy human individuals. Looking at the study overall: Each donor had three CD4 naive, three CD4 memory, two CD8 naive and one CD8 memory plate.

Generated by immunoSEQ multiplex PCR, the TCRdb table keeps only in-frame clones and is missing some. In the table there are about 1 million clones, about 70% of which are singletons. This CDR3 has 13 amino acids. Germline loops: CDR1 SGDLS, CDR2 YYNGEE. The germline V and J ends were trimmed by 4 bases and 2 bases, with 8 bases remaining between them. Specimen: memory CD4+ T cells sorted from blood. The subset denotes: CD45RA-negative fraction. This TCR derives from a man between 18 and 35 years old in good health. This chain connects TRBV9 to TRBJ2-3, with unresolved D. CDR3 sequence: CASSPEPTDTQYF. The CDR3 DNA reads TGTGCCAGCAGCCCCGAACCCACAGATACGCAGTATTTT. Based on the CDR3 plus reference TRBV9 and TRBJ2-3, the full variable domain is DSGVTQTPKHLITATGQRVTLRCSPRSGDLSVYWYQQSLDQGLQFLIQYYNGEERAKGNILERFSAQQFPDLHSELNLSSLELGDSALYFCASSPEPTDTQYFGPGTRLTVL.